A single sample is the source of the 30 T cell receptor beta chains below, sequenced in a study of T cells in Graves' hyperthyroidism and ophthalmopathy. Using RNA transcripts as the source, TCR beta CDR3 regions were amplified. HTBI primers were employed in a first-round RT-PCR of the TCR CDR3. Using its own MiXCR run on the multiplex PCR reads, TCRdb lists one record per CDR3 protein. In the table there are over 350,000 distinct CDR3 sequences, 14% to 15% of which are singletons. The sequenced material came from blood. These receptors all come from a man aged 18 to 29 with Graves' ophthalmopathy.

The chain links TRBV10-2 to TRBJ2-7, with TRBD2 matching over 7 bases. With V trimmed by 4 bases and J by 5 bases, 8 bases remained unmatched. Germline V gene lookup returns CDR1 WSHSY and CDR2 SAAADI. The CDR3 loop spans 14 amino acids. The CDR3 protein is CASSGLRELDEQYF. The CDR3, as DNA: TGCGCCAGCAGTGGATTGCGGGAGTTGGACGAGCAGTACTTC.

The chain links TRBV10-1 to TRBJ1-1; TRBD1 matches 9 bases. The CDR3 covers 16 residues. Per the germline V gene, CDR1 is WNHNN and CDR2 is SYGVQD (reference sequence). Trimming removed 3 bases from V and 4 bases from J; junction bases left unmatched: 9. The DNA for the CDR3 is TGCGCCAGCAGTGACCTCCACCGGGACAGGGTCACTGAAGCTTTCTTT. Protein: CASSDLHRDRVTEAFF.

Comment on this clonotype: A much larger clone lies one base from this, so it may be a read error. This chain uses TRBV7-9 with TRBJ2-2; D possibly uses TRBD1 or TRBD2 (5 bases each). Germline V lookup: CDR1 SEHNR, CDR2 FQNEAQ (reference sequence). CDR3 size: 18 residues. As DNA, the CDR3 is TGTGCCAGCCCCACGACCCAAGTATTCGCTCCTGGGACCGAGGAGCTGTTTTTT. Translating it yields CASPTTQVFAPGTEELFF. Based on the CDR3 plus reference TRBV7-9 and TRBJ2-2, the full variable domain is DTGVSQNPRHKITKRGQNVTFRCDPISEHNRLYWYRQTLGQGPEFLTYFQNEAQLEKSRLLSDRFSAERPKGSFSTLEIQRTEQGDSAMYLCASPTTQVFAPGTEELFFGEGSRLTVL.

This clonotype was counted only a few times. V is TRBV20-1 and J is TRBJ1-6; unclear D gene. Trimming pared 8 bases from V and 0 bases from J, leaving 14 bases between. The CDR3 is 15 residues long. Germline V lookup: CDR1 DFQATT, CDR2 SNEGSKA (reference sequence). The CDR3 DNA reads TGCAGTTCTCCGTGGCTGAGCTCCTATAATTCACCCCTCCACTTT. Encoded protein: CSSPWLSSYNSPLHF.

The J gene is TRBJ2-7, the V gene TRBV4-1, with D possibly TRBD2 on 6 matching bases. Trimming cost V 2 bases and J 2 bases, with 13 bases left between them. This CDR3 is 15 amino acids long. Germline CDR1 MGHRA, CDR2 YSYEKL. The CDR3 DNA sequence: TGCGCCAGCAGCCAATACGGGGGAACGACCTACGAGCAGTACTTC. As protein: CASSQYGGTTYEQYF.

This clonotype showed up many times. The rearrangement uses TRBV5-1 and TRBJ1-2; no clear D gene. Trimming left V 4 bases short and J 0 bases short, with 4 bases between. The germline gives CDR1 SGHRS, CDR2 YFSETQ. This CDR3 has 12 amino acids. This CDR3 is CASSESNYGYTF. Written as DNA, the CDR3 is TGCGCCAGCAGCGAATCTAACTATGGCTACACCTTC.

V and J are TRBV18 and TRBJ2-7; 9 bases map to TRBD1. CDR1 is KGHSH, CDR2 LQKENI, per germline. This CDR3 is built from 14 residues. V shed 8 bases, J shed 6 bases, and the junction held 11 bases outside the gene matches. CDR3 protein: CASPTGTGSGEQYF. The CDR3 nucleotides read TGTGCCAGCCCAACCGGGACAGGGTCTGGCGAGCAGTACTTC.

This clonotype showed up many times. The J gene is TRBJ2-7, the V gene TRBV6-6; the match to TRBD2 covers 9 bases. This CDR3 is 16 amino acids long. The V gene end was trimmed by 0 bases and the J gene end by 1 base; junction bases not matched to a gene: 4. The germline V gene has CDR1 MNHNY and CDR2 SVGAGI (reference sequence). The CDR3 coding sequence is TGTGCCAGCAGTTACTCGACCCTAGCGGGATCCTACGAGCAGTACTTC. Translating gives CASSYSTLAGSYEQYF.

This clonotype was counted at least ten times. J is TRBJ2-5 and V is TRBV6-1; TRBD2 might be the D (6 bases). The CDR3 is 14 residues long. The germline gives CDR1 MNHNS, CDR2 SASEGT. The V end lost 2 bases, the J end lost 4 bases, and 11 bases lay between the germline ends. As DNA, the CDR3 is TGTGCCAGCAGTGAATACTGGGGAGGAGAGACCCAGTACTTC. The encoded protein is CASSEYWGGETQYF.

Concerning this clonotype: This could be a read error, since a much larger clone is one nucleotide away. In nucleotides, the CDR3 is TGTGCCACAGGATGGGGGACGCTCAATGAGCAGTACTTC. Translation gives CATGWGTLNEQYF. V gene TRBV6-2 or TRBV6-3 combines with J gene TRBJ2-1, with D perhaps matching TRBD1 or TRBD2 (5 bases each). Gene TRBJ2-7 matches the end of the DNA better, so the J call may be wrong. Looked up from germline, CDR1 is MNHEY and CDR2 is SVGEGT. The CDR3 is 13 residues long.

This clonotype was counted many times. This chain uses TRBV20-1 with TRBJ2-1; possibly TRBD1 for D (6 bases). With 5 bases removed from V and 8 bases from J, the gap between germline ends came to 16 bases. The CDR3 runs 13 residues. The germline CDR1 and CDR2 sequences are DFQATT and SNEGSKA (reference sequence). The CDR3 here is CSASTLTGYEQFF. The CDR3 DNA follows: TGCAGTGCTTCGACCCTTACAGGGTATGAGCAGTTCTTC.

This clonotype was detected ten times or more. The chain links TRBV6-2 or TRBV6-3 to TRBJ2-7; 7 bases align to TRBD1. Trimming cost V 0 bases and J 0 bases; bases outside gene matches: 5. From germline, CDR1 is MNHEY and CDR2 SVGEGT. The CDR3 has 16 residues. The CDR3 nucleotides are TGTGCCAGCAGTTACTCTCCGGGACAGAGCTCCTACGAGCAGTACTTC. This translates into CASSYSPGQSSYEQYF.

This chain links TRBV4-1 with TRBJ2-1; 13 nucleotides line up with TRBD2. Trimming cost V 3 bases and J 1 base; bases outside gene matches: 12. The CDR3 covers 20 residues. Germline assignment: CDR1 MGHRA and CDR2 YSYEKL. This CDR3 reads CASSHLGGLAGVGSYNEQFF. CDR3 DNA sequence: TGCGCCAGCAGCCATCTTGGCGGACTAGCGGGAGTGGGGTCCTACAATGAGCAGTTCTTC.

The V gene is TRBV6-1, the J gene TRBJ1-6, with D hard to call. Trimming removed 8 bases from V and 6 bases from J, with 14 bases in between. The CDR3 consists of 14 residues. The V gene's germline CDR1 is MNHNS and CDR2 SASEGT. Written as DNA, the CDR3 is TGTGCCAGCCTGCTTATGGGCCGTAATTCACCCCTCCACTTT. Residues: CASLLMGRNSPLHF.

The rearrangement uses TRBV18 and TRBJ2-7, with D perhaps matching TRBD2 (6 bases). Germline V gene sequence: CDR1 KGHSH, CDR2 LQKENI. CDR3 length equals 14 residues. V lost 2 bases and J 6 bases, leaving 14 bases between the germline ends. The CDR3 reads CASSPGGAYCEQYF. The CDR3 region has the DNA TGTGCCAGCTCACCAGGCGGGGCATACTGCGAGCAGTACTTC.

The rearrangement joins TRBV19 to TRBJ2-7, with D perhaps given as TRBD1 or TRBD2 (5 bases each). The CDR3 runs to 15 residues. Deletions cut 5 bases from V and 1 base from J, with 15 bases between. Germline V CDR1 and CDR2: LNHDA, SQIVND (reference sequence). The CDR3 bases are TGTGCCAGTAGTCCCCGGGACGGGAATTCCTACGAGCAGTACTTC. Translating gives CASSPRDGNSYEQYF. The full variable domain, rest sourced from reference TRBV19 and TRBJ2-7, is DGGITQSPKYLFRKEGQNVTLSCEQNLNHDAMYWYRQDPGQGLRLIYYSQIVNDFQKGDIAEGYSVSREKKESFPLTVTSAQKNPTAFYLCASSPRDGNSYEQYFGPGTRLTVT.

This clonotype appeared many times. CDR3 bases: TGCAGCGTTGTTAGGACTCAGTCCTACGAGCAGTACTTC. Encoded protein: CSVVRTQSYEQYF. The chain carries TRBV29-1 and TRBJ2-7; the D gene is possibly TRBD2 (5 bases). This CDR3 spans 13 amino acids. Germline V CDR1 and CDR2: SQVTM, ANQGSEA. The V end was cut by 4 bases, the J end by 1 base, with 11 bases between.

This clonotype came up many times. The V gene is TRBV6-1, the J gene TRBJ1-2, with D maybe TRBD1 (5 bases). Per the germline V gene, CDR1 is MNHNS and CDR2 is SASEGT. This CDR3 is built from 15 residues. V was pared by 5 bases and J by 2 bases, with 15 bases between. The CDR3 DNA sequence: TGTGCCAGCAGTACCCGCTTGACAGCAAACTATGGCTACACCTTC. This encodes CASSTRLTANYGYTF.

This clonotype was counted between two and nine times. V usage is TRBV20-1 and J usage is TRBJ2-6, with unresolved D. Germline CDR1 DFQATT, CDR2 SNEGSKA (reference sequence). CDR3 length: 12 residues. The V end lost 3 bases, the J end lost 3 bases, and 3 bases lay between the germline ends. CDR3 sequence (DNA): TGCAGTGCTAGGAATGGGGCCAACGTCCTGACTTTC. It specifies CSARNGANVLTF.

This clonotype was counted many times. The chain uses TRBV7-9 and TRBJ2-7; 7 positions match TRBD1. The CDR3 runs to 13 residues. The junction had 6 bases not matched to a gene; V was cut back by 5 bases and J by 5 bases. Germline V gene data show CDR1 as SEHNR and CDR2 as FQNEAQ (reference sequence). The CDR3 here is CASSQRQGHEQYF. The CDR3 DNA follows: TGTGCCAGCAGCCAGAGACAGGGCCACGAGCAGTACTTC.

This clonotype was seen at least ten times. This chain links TRBV3-1 with TRBJ2-1; perhaps TRBD1 as D (6 bases). The CDR3 runs 14 residues. The V end lost 4 bases, the J end lost 2 bases, and 9 bases lay between the germline ends. Germline-derived CDR1 and CDR2 are LGHDT and YNNKEL (reference sequence). The CDR3 coding sequence is TGTGCCAGCAGCCCGGGACACACCTACAATGAGCAGTTCTTC. Encoded protein: CASSPGHTYNEQFF.

The gene calls are TRBV5-1 and TRBJ2-1, with 10 positions matching TRBD2. Per germline, CDR1 SGHRS and CDR2 YFSETQ. Trimming took 3 bases from V and 4 from J; bases not matched to a gene: 4. The CDR3 is made up of 15 amino acids. CDR3 residues: CASSSSGSGYNEQFF. DNA of the CDR3: TGCGCCAGCAGCTCTAGCGGGAGCGGATACAATGAGCAGTTCTTC.

This clonotype was detected many times. The chain employs TRBV13 and TRBJ2-5; 13 positions agree with TRBD2. The V gene's germline CDR1 is PRHDT and CDR2 FYEKMQ (reference sequence). The CDR3 extends over 16 amino acids. V was clipped by 6 bases and J by 1 base; unmatched bases: 5. CDR3 sequence (DNA): TGTGCCAGCAGACAGACTAGCGGGAGGTCCCAAGAGACCCAGTACTTC. This translates into CASRQTSGRSQETQYF.

This clonotype came up a few times. The chain links TRBV5-6 to TRBJ2-7, with no clear D. The CDR3 spans 14 residues. The germline gives CDR1 SGHDT, CDR2 YYEEEE. Trimming left V 2 bases short and J 0 bases short, with 9 bases between. The CDR3 DNA is TGTGCCAGCAGCTTAATAGGAGACTCCTACGAGCAGTACTTC. The encoded protein is CASSLIGDSYEQYF. The full variable domain, its missing parts supplied by reference TRBV5-6 and TRBJ2-7, is DAGVTQSPTHLIKTRGQQVTLRCSPKSGHDTVSWYQQALGQGPQFIFQYYEEEERQRGNFPDRFSGHQFPNYSSELNVNALLLGDSALYLCASSLIGDSYEQYFGPGTRLTVT.

The chain uses TRBV20-1 and TRBJ2-1, with 7 bases aligning to TRBD1. Germline CDR1 is DFQATT and CDR2 is SNEGSKA (reference sequence). V shed 5 bases and J 4 bases; nucleotides not matched to a gene: 8. The CDR3 sequence is 14 residues long. The CDR3 is CSAPRDRVYNEQFF. In DNA, the CDR3 is TGCAGTGCTCCCCGGGACAGAGTATACAATGAGCAGTTCTTC.

This clonotype was observed many times. The V and J genes are TRBV24-1 and TRBJ2-3, with 8 bases matching TRBD2. Unmatched junction bases numbered 7, after V lost 2 bases and J lost 4 bases. The germline gives CDR1 KGHDR, CDR2 SFDVKD. The CDR3 totals 16 residues. The CDR3 coding sequence is TGTGCCACCAGTGATTACAGAGCGGGAGTTGCAGATACGCAGTATTTT. Its protein product is CATSDYRAGVADTQYF.

This clonotype showed up many times. The chain has TRBV11-2 and TRBJ1-1, with D tentatively TRBD1 (6 bases). The length of the CDR3 is 16 residues. Germline V gene lookup returns CDR1 SGHAT and CDR2 FQNNGV. V dropped 5 bases and J dropped 0 bases, with 16 bases sitting between them. The CDR3 sequence: CASSPFGGHLNTEAFF. In nucleotides, the CDR3 is TGTGCCAGCAGCCCCTTTGGGGGACACTTGAACACTGAAGCTTTCTTT.

This clonotype was seen a few times. The chain uses TRBV19 and TRBJ2-1, with D possibly being TRBD1 or TRBD2 (6 bases each). This CDR3 has 16 amino acids. V lost 3 bases and J lost 2, with 14 bases in between. Germline V CDR1 and CDR2: LNHDA, SQIVND (reference sequence). As DNA, the CDR3 is TGTGCCAGTAGTATTCCGGGGGCTGGACCCTACAATGAGCAGTTCTTC. The encoded protein is CASSIPGAGPYNEQFF.

This rearrangement joins TRBV6-1 to TRBJ2-1; the D is unclear. Germline CDR1 is MNHNS and CDR2 is SASEGT. Trimming stripped 7 bases from V and 6 bases from J, with 19 bases between. CDR3 size: 15 residues. The CDR3 loop is CASTLAVSWANEQFF. CDR3 nucleotide sequence: TGTGCCAGCACCCTCGCAGTGTCATGGGCCAATGAGCAGTTCTTC.

Worth noting for this clonotype: A clone one base away is much larger, so this may be a read error. The CDR3 is CASSYREQFF. For the CDR3, the DNA is TGTGCCAGCAGTTACAGAGAGCAGTTCTTC. This sequence joins TRBV7-2 and TRBJ2-1, with no clear D. Per germline, CDR1 SGHTA and CDR2 FQGNSA. Trimming cost V 6 bases and J 10 bases, with 7 bases left between them. This CDR3 is 10 amino acids long.